These 19 T cell receptor beta chains were all obtained from the same sample, sequenced in a study of read filtering for tumor transcriptome and immune sequencing. The library was built from around 0.4 ug RNA with molecular barcoded adaptors for alpha/delta and beta/gamma chains. TCRdb fed the reads into MiXCR, producing one record per CDR3 protein. The data contain over 45,000 distinct CDR3 sequences, less than 15% of them singletons. The sample taken for sequencing was a population of CD138-negative cells sorted from bone marrow. Every receptor here comes from a donor aged 40 or older with multiple myeloma.

This clonotype was seen repeatedly, ten times or more. The chain recombines TRBV11-2 with TRBJ1-1, with TRBD1 matching over 10 bases. The V segment lost 1 base and the J segment 6 bases; nucleotides outside the gene matches: 5. This CDR3 contains 15 residues. Germline V lookup: CDR1 SGHAT, CDR2 FQNNGV. CDR3 bases: TGTGCCAGCAGCTTAGTGGGACAGGGGTGGCCTGAAGCTTTCTTT. It codes for CASSLVGQGWPEAFF.

Ten or more counts support this clonotype. A much larger clone differs by one base, so this may be a read error. The gene calls are TRBV4-1 and TRBJ2-1; 9 bases are a match to TRBD2. This CDR3 is built from 15 residues. CDR1 MGHRA and CDR2 YSYEKL come from the germline V gene. CDR3 amino acids: CASSQLTSGHNGQFF. CDR3 coding DNA: TGCGCCAGCAGCCAACTGACTAGCGGCCACAATGGGCAGTTCTTC.

In its sample, this clonotype was seen many times. The chain employs TRBV29-1 and TRBJ1-1, with D perhaps matching TRBD1 (5 bases). Germline values: CDR1 SQVTM, CDR2 ANQGSEA. V was pared by 2 bases and J by 11 bases, with 12 bases between. The CDR3 totals 11 residues. CDR3 DNA: TGCAGCGTTGAACCCCAGGGTTTGGCTTTCTTT. Residues: CSVEPQGLAFF.

This clonotype was observed at least ten times. The chain carries TRBV4-3 and TRBJ2-6, with 9 bases matching TRBD2. After removal of 0 bases from V and 9 bases from J, the junction contained 6 bases not matched to a gene. CDR1 and CDR2 from the germline V gene are LGHNA and YSLEER. This CDR3 comprises 16 residues. CDR3 in DNA: TGCGCCAGCAGCCAAGATCGTACTAGCGGGTACAACGTCCTGACTTTC. Translated: CASSQDRTSGYNVLTF.

This clonotype has a count of ten or more. The gene calls are TRBV5-1 and TRBJ2-7; 7 bases are a match to TRBD2. This CDR3 region has 14 residues. V dropped 4 bases and J dropped 3; count of bases not matched to a gene: 7. From germline, CDR1 is SGHRS and CDR2 YFSETQ. The CDR3 spells CASSARESHYEQYF. CDR3 sequence (DNA): TGCGCCAGCAGCGCGCGGGAGTCACACTACGAGCAGTACTTC.

Remarks on this clonotype: This likely traces to a read error, being one base from a far larger clone. The chain carries TRBV7-2 and TRBJ2-1; 12 nucleotides line up with TRBD2. The CDR3 totals 17 residues. V lost 3 bases, J lost 0 bases, and 3 bases stayed unmatched. Germline V gives CDR1 SGHTA, CDR2 FQGNSA. This CDR3 reads CASSLGLAGLSYNEQFF. CDR3 DNA: TGTGCCAGCAGCTTGGGACTAGCGGGTCTCTCCTACAATGAGCAGTTCTTC.

V and J are TRBV29-1 and TRBJ2-3, with 7 bases lining up with TRBD1. Germline V lookup: CDR1 SQVTM, CDR2 ANQGSEA. CDR3 length: 13 residues. V shed 7 bases and J 1 base; nucleotides not matched to a gene: 5. CDR3 amino acids: CSGGQVRTDTQYF. DNA of the CDR3: TGCAGCGGCGGACAGGTCCGCACAGATACGCAGTATTTT.

The sample holds many counts of this clonotype. V usage is TRBV29-1 and J usage is TRBJ2-2; 8 bases match TRBD1. With V trimmed by 8 bases and J by 4 bases, 9 bases remained unmatched. CDR3 size: 14 residues. CDR1 and CDR2 (germline): SQVTM, ANQGSEA. DNA for the CDR3: TGCAGCACCGCAGGACAGGGAGGCACCGGGGAGCTGTTTTTT. It codes for CSTAGQGGTGELFF.

This clonotype has a handful of counts. The V gene is TRBV2, the J gene TRBJ1-5; D is uncertain. Looked up from germline, CDR1 is SNHLY and CDR2 is FYNNEI. The CDR3 runs to 14 residues. The V gene lost 4 bases and the J gene lost 0 bases, with 7 bases spanning the gap. Here the CDR3 reads CASSALFSNQPQHF. The CDR3 DNA follows: TGTGCCAGCAGTGCGCTTTTTAGCAATCAGCCCCAGCATTTT. Based on the CDR3 plus reference TRBV2 and TRBJ1-5, the full variable domain is EPEVTQTPSHQVTQMGQEVILRCVPISNHLYFYWYRQILGQKVEFLVSFYNNEISEKSEIFDDQFSVERPDGSNFTLKIRSTKLEDSAMYFCASSALFSNQPQHFGDGTRLSIL.

This clonotype was counted at least ten times. The CDR3 DNA follows: TGTGCCATCGCCCGGGACAGGAGCTCCTACAATGAGCAGTTCTTC. Its protein product is CAIARDRSSYNEQFF. The chain carries TRBV28 and TRBJ2-1; 8 bases align to TRBD1. Germline V gives CDR1 MDHEN, CDR2 SYDVKM. V gave up 10 bases and J gave up 0 bases; unmatched junction bases: 8. The CDR3 runs to 15 residues.

This clonotype was recorded many times. The genes are TRBV20-1 and TRBJ2-1; TRBD2 matches at 11 bases. Germline V gives CDR1 DFQATT, CDR2 SNEGSKA (reference sequence). V shed 4 bases and J 5 bases; nucleotides not matched to a gene: 4. The CDR3 has 14 amino acids. The CDR3: CSAKGTSGHNEQFF. The CDR3 DNA follows: TGCAGTGCTAAGGGGACTAGCGGTCACAATGAGCAGTTCTTC.

This clonotype has ten or more counts. This chain joins TRBV18 and TRBJ2-1; D unresolved. The germline V and J ends were trimmed by 3 bases and 8 bases, with 11 bases remaining between them. CDR3 size: 13 residues. Germline values: CDR1 KGHSH, CDR2 LQKENI. The CDR3, as DNA: TGTGCCAGCTCACCGAGTCAAGAGGATGAGCAGTTCTTC. The encoded protein is CASSPSQEDEQFF.

Remarks on this clonotype: It may be a read error: a sequence one base away is much more abundant. This chain links TRBV29-1 with TRBJ2-5, with D uncertain. The CDR3 has 12 residues. Germline V CDR1 and CDR2: SQVTM, ANQGSEA. The CDR3 DNA sequence: TGCAGCGTTGGGGCAGCACAAGAGGCCCAGTACTTC. Protein sequence: CSVGAAQEAQYF.

Ten or more counts support this clonotype. The gene calls are TRBV6-2 or TRBV6-3 and TRBJ2-7; D is ambiguous. V was trimmed by 5 bases and J by 2 bases, leaving 13 bases between them. CDR1 is MNHEY, CDR2 SVGEGT, per germline. The length of the CDR3 is 14 residues. As DNA, the CDR3 is TGTGCCAGCAGTATCGGACGTGTGACCTACGAGCAGTACTTC. Translated, it gives CASSIGRVTYEQYF.

The sample holds many counts of this clonotype. The rearrangement links TRBV5-5 to TRBJ2-1; possibly TRBD1 for D (6 bases). Trimming shortened V by 4 bases and J by 4 bases, and 21 bases separated the two germline ends. Germline values: CDR1 SGHKS, CDR2 YYEKEE (reference sequence). The CDR3 runs 17 residues. The CDR3 sequence: CASSSVGGGVGYNEQFF. CDR3 coding DNA: TGTGCCAGCAGCAGTGTTGGGGGCGGAGTGGGTTACAATGAGCAGTTCTTC.

In this sample, this clonotype turned up many times. The chain is built from TRBV5-4 and TRBJ2-1; 7 bases line up with TRBD2. Germline V gene data show CDR1 as SGHNT and CDR2 as YYREEE (reference sequence). This CDR3 is built from 14 residues. Germline trimming cut 3 bases from V and 4 bases from J; bases unmatched to any gene: 4. The CDR3 loop is CASSWTSGYNEQFF. CDR3 in DNA: TGTGCCAGCAGCTGGACTAGTGGGTACAATGAGCAGTTCTTC.

As to this clonotype: The CDR3 carries no conserved terminal phenylalanine or tryptophan, so it likely arises from a read error. The DNA is omitted, as the CDR3 cannot be located on it reliably, and the CDR3 follows TCRdb's listing. The rearrangement uses TRBV14 and TRBJ2-2; the table's D gene call, TRBD1, was not cross checked with the DNA. From its first to its last residue, the CDR3 has 16 amino acids. CDR1 is SGHDN and CDR2 is FVKESK in the germline V gene. CDR3 residues: CASSQLDRDYAGELLL.

The table lists this clonotype with many counts. The CDR3 DNA sequence: TGTGCCAGCAGTTACTCGAAGGGGATCGGGGAGCTGTTTTTT. Its protein product is CASSYSKGIGELFF. The V gene is TRBV6-5, the J gene TRBJ2-2, with D perhaps TRBD1 (5 bases). The CDR3 has 14 residues. With 0 bases removed from V and 7 bases from J, the gap between germline ends came to 9 bases. CDR1 is MNHEY and CDR2 is SVGAGI in the germline V gene.

This clonotype occurred many times. This chain connects TRBV4-3 to TRBJ1-5; D ambiguous. The germline gives CDR1 LGHNA, CDR2 YSLEER. V lost 0 bases to trimming and J lost 7 bases, with 7 bases between them. The CDR3 spans 13 residues. DNA of the CDR3: TGCGCCAGCAGCCAAGATCGGCTCCAGCCCCAGCATTTT. Translating it yields CASSQDRLQPQHF.